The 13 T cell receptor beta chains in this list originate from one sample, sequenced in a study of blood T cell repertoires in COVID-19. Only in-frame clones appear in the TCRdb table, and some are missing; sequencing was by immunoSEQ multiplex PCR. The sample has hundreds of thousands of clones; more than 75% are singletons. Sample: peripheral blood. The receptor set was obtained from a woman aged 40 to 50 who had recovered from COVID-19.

Here the CDR3 DNA reads TGTGCCAGCAGCTCCCCGGGACAGGGCATCAATGAGCAGTTCTTC. Translated: CASSSPGQGINEQFF. The chain combines TRBV7-3 with TRBJ2-1; 9 positions match TRBD1. Germline CDR1 and CDR2: SGHTA and FQGTGA. The trim removed 4 bases at V and 6 bases at J, leaving 7 bases unmatched. CDR3 length: 15 residues.

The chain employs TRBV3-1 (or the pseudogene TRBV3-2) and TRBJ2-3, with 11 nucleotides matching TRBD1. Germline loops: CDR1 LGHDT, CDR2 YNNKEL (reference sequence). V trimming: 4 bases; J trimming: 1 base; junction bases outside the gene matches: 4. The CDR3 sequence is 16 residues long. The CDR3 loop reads CASSLRTGGGTDTQYF. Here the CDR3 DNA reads TGTGCCAGCAGCCTCCGGACAGGGGGCGGCACAGATACGCAGTATTTT.

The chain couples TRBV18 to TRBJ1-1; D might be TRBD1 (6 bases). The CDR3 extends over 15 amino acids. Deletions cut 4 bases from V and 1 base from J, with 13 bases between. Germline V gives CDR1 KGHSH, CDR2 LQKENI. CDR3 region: CASSRTTGENTEAFF. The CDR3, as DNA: TGTGCCAGCTCACGAACGACAGGCGAGAACACTGAAGCTTTCTTT.

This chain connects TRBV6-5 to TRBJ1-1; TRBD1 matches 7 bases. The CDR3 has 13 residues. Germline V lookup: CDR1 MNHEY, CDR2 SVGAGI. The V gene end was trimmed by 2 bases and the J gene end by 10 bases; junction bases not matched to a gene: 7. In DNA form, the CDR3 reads TGTGCCAGCAGTTACGGGTCAGGGGGGAGAGCTTTCTTT. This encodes CASSYGSGGRAFF.

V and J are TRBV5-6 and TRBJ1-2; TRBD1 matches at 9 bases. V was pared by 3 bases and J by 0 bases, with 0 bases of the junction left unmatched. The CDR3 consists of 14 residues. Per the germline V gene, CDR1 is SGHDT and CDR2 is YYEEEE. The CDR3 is CASSWDRANYGYTF. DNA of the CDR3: TGTGCCAGCAGCTGGGACAGGGCTAACTATGGCTACACCTTC.

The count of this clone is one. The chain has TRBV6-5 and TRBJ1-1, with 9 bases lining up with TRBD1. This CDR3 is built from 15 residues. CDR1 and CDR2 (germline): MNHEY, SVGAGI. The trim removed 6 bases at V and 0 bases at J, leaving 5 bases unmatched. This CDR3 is CASRPTGGLNTEAFF. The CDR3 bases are TGTGCCAGCAGGCCGACAGGGGGTCTGAACACTGAAGCTTTCTTT.

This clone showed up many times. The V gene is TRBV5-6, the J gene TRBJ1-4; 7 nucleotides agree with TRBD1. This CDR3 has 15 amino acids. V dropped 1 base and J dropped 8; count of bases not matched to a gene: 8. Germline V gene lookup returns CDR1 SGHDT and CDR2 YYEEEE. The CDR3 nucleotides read TGTGCCAGCAGCTTGTTAGACAGGGCCGGCGAAAAACTGTTTTTT. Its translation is CASSLLDRAGEKLFF.

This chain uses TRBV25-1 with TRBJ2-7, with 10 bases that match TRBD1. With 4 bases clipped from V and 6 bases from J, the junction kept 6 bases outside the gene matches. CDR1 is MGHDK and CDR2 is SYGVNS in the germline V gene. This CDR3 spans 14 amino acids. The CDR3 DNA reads TGTGCCAGCAGTGGCGGGACAGGGGCCTTCGAGCAGTACTTC. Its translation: CASSGGTGAFEQYF.

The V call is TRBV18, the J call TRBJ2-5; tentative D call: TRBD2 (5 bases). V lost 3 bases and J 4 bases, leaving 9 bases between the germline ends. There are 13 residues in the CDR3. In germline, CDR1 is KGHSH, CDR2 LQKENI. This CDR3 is CASSPGGGETQYF. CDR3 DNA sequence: TGTGCCAGCTCACCTGGAGGTGGAGAGACCCAGTACTTC.

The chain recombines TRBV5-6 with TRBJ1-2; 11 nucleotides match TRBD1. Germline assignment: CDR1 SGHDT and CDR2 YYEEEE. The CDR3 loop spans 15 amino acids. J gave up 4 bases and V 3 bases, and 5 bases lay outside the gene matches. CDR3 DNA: TGTGCCAGCAGCTGGCGGACAGGGGGCGTCTATGGCTACACCTTC. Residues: CASSWRTGGVYGYTF.

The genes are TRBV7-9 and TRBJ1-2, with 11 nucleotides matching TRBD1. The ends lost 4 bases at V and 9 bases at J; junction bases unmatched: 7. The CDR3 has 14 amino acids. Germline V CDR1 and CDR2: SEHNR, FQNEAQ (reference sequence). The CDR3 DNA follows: TGTGCCAGCAGCTGGGCAGGGACAGGGGGGAGCTACACCTTC. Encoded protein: CASSWAGTGGSYTF.

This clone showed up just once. CDR3 region: CASSLGVTGGLDTIYF. The CDR3 DNA is TGCGCCAGCAGCTTGGGTGTGACAGGGGGATTAGACACCATATATTTT. The chain couples TRBV5-1 to TRBJ1-3, with 9 bases identical to TRBD1. This CDR3 has 16 residues. Germline V gene lookup returns CDR1 SGHRS and CDR2 YFSETQ. The V gene end was trimmed by 0 bases and the J gene end by 8 bases; junction bases not matched to a gene: 9.

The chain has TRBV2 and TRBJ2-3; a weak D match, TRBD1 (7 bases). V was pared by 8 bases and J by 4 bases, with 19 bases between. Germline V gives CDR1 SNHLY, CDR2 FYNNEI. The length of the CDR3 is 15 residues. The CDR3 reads CASLTDDREADTQYF. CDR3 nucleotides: TGTGCCAGCCTGACTGATGACAGGGAGGCAGATACGCAGTATTTT.